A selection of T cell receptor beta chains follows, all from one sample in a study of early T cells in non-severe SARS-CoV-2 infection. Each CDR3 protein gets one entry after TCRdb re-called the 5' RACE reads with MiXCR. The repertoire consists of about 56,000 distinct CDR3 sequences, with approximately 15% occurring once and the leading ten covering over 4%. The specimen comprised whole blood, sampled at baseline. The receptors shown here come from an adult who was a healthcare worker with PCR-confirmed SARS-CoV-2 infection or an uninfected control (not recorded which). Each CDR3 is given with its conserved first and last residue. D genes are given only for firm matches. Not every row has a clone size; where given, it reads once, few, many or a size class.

CDR3nt: TGCGCCAGCACCGCTAGTCCCTACGAGCAGTACTTC; CDR3aa: CASTASPYEQYF; j_gene: TRBJ2-7; v_gene: TRBV10-2; d_gene: NA; abundance: NA
CDR3nt: TGCAGTGCTAGAGAACAGGGCTACGAGCAGTACTTC; CDR3aa: CSAREQGYEQYF; j_gene: TRBJ2-7; v_gene: TRBV20-1; d_gene: NA; abundance: NA
CDR3nt: TGTGCCAGCAGCCAAGATTTCGAGGGGGGTGAGCAGTTCTTC; CDR3aa: CASSQDFEGGEQFF; j_gene: TRBJ2-1; v_gene: TRBV3-1; d_gene: NA; abundance: few
CDR3nt: TGCGCCAGCAGCCAAGAAGTGTCTTACTACAATGAGCAGTTCTTC; CDR3aa: CASSQEVSYYNEQFF; j_gene: TRBJ2-1; v_gene: TRBV4-1; d_gene: NA; abundance: NA
CDR3nt: TGTGCCAGCAGCCACAGGACAGGCCCGGGCACAGATACGCAGTATTTT; CDR3aa: CASSHRTGPGTDTQYF; j_gene: TRBJ2-3; v_gene: TRBV7-8; d_gene: TRBD1; abundance: NA
CDR3nt: TGTGCCACCAGCAGAGAGGTCCACAGCTCCTACGAGCAGTACTTC; CDR3aa: CATSREVHSSYEQYF; j_gene: TRBJ2-7; v_gene: TRBV15; d_gene: NA; abundance: few
CDR3nt: TGTGCCAGCAGCTCATACCTGGGTACGCAGTATTTT; CDR3aa: CASSSYLGTQYF; j_gene: TRBJ2-3; v_gene: TRBV7-2; d_gene: NA; abundance: NA
CDR3nt: TGTGCCAGCAGCTACGGCGGCGGCGGCGACACAGATACGCAGTATTTT; CDR3aa: CASSYGGGGDTDTQYF; j_gene: TRBJ2-3; v_gene: TRBV14; d_gene: NA; abundance: medium-sized
CDR3nt: TGTGCCATCAGTGATAGCGGGGGGGCGGATACGCAGTATTTT; CDR3aa: CAISDSGGADTQYF; j_gene: TRBJ2-3; v_gene: TRBV10-3; d_gene: TRBD2; abundance: NA
CDR3nt: TGCAGCGTTGAAGATCCGGAGGGGAAGTGGGGCAATGAGCAGTTCTTC; CDR3aa: CSVEDPEGKWGNEQFF; j_gene: TRBJ2-1; v_gene: TRBV29-1; d_gene: NA; abundance: few
CDR3nt: TGTGCCAGCAGTTTATGGCAGGGGGCGTCAATAGAGACCCAGTACTTC; CDR3aa: CASSLWQGASIETQYF; j_gene: TRBJ2-5; v_gene: TRBV28; d_gene: TRBD1; abundance: NA
CDR3nt: TGTGCCAGCAGCGGCAACAGTGAGCGGGGGGGCCATGAGCAGTTCTTC; CDR3aa: CASSGNSERGGHEQFF; j_gene: TRBJ2-1; v_gene: TRBV12-3/TRBV12-4; d_gene: TRBD2; abundance: few
CDR3nt: TGCAGTGCTAGAGATTATTCGGGGACAGGGGAAGACATTCAGTACTTC; CDR3aa: CSARDYSGTGEDIQYF; j_gene: TRBJ2-4; v_gene: TRBV20-1; d_gene: TRBD1; abundance: many
CDR3nt: TGTGCCAGCAGCGCGTGGGAGGAGACCCAGTACTTC; CDR3aa: CASSAWEETQYF; j_gene: TRBJ2-5; v_gene: TRBV12-3/TRBV12-4; d_gene: NA; abundance: few
CDR3nt: TGTGCCAGCTCACCACGAGGCGGGGCAGATACGCAGTATTTT; CDR3aa: CASSPRGGADTQYF; j_gene: TRBJ2-3; v_gene: TRBV18; d_gene: NA; abundance: NA
CDR3nt: TGTGCCAGCAGCACCTCGACTGATAATTCACCCCTCCACTTT; CDR3aa: CASSTSTDNSPLHF; j_gene: TRBJ1-6; v_gene: TRBV12-3/TRBV12-4; d_gene: NA; abundance: many
CDR3nt: TGTGCCAGCAGCTTATCCGGCAGGGGAAGGGCTGAAGCTTTCTTT; CDR3aa: CASSLSGRGRAEAFF; j_gene: TRBJ1-1; v_gene: TRBV7-9; d_gene: NA; abundance: NA
CDR3nt: TGTGCTAGCAGCCCCCGACTAGCCGGACCCTACGAGCAGTACTTC; CDR3aa: CASSPRLAGPYEQYF; j_gene: TRBJ2-7; v_gene: TRBV7-7; d_gene: TRBD2; abundance: NA
CDR3nt: TGTGCCAGCAGCTCCGGGCCTTCCGCAGGTACGCAGTATTTT; CDR3aa: CASSSGPSAGTQYF; j_gene: TRBJ2-3; v_gene: TRBV5-5; d_gene: NA; abundance: NA
CDR3nt: TGTGCCAGCAGGGAATCCCAGGGCACTGAAGCTTTCTTT; CDR3aa: CASRESQGTEAFF; j_gene: TRBJ1-1; v_gene: TRBV7-9; d_gene: NA; abundance: NA
CDR3nt: TGTGCCAGCAGCTCCTTAGCGGGGGATTTCTCTGGGGCCAACGTCCTGACTTTC; CDR3aa: CASSSLAGDFSGANVLTF; j_gene: TRBJ2-6; v_gene: TRBV11-2; d_gene: TRBD2; abundance: many
CDR3nt: TGTGCCACCAGCAGAGAACGGCAGGGCGGTTCACCCCTCCACTTT; CDR3aa: CATSRERQGGSPLHF; j_gene: TRBJ1-6; v_gene: TRBV15; d_gene: NA; abundance: many
CDR3nt: TGCAGTGCTAGAGATCTATCACATGAGCAGTACTTC; CDR3aa: CSARDLSHEQYF; j_gene: TRBJ2-7; v_gene: TRBV20-1; d_gene: NA; abundance: many
CDR3nt: TGCGCCAGCAGCCTCCGACTAGCGGGGACCTACAATGAGCAGTTCTTC; CDR3aa: CASSLRLAGTYNEQFF; j_gene: TRBJ2-1; v_gene: TRBV4-1; d_gene: TRBD2; abundance: NA
CDR3nt: TGTGCCAGCAGCTTAAGGCGGTCCAACAAGGATGAGCAGTTCTTC; CDR3aa: CASSLRRSNKDEQFF; j_gene: TRBJ2-1; v_gene: TRBV7-3; d_gene: NA; abundance: NA
CDR3nt: TGTGCCAGCAGCTCAAATCGGGACACCTATGGCTACACCTTC; CDR3aa: CASSSNRDTYGYTF; j_gene: TRBJ1-2; v_gene: TRBV11-2; d_gene: NA; abundance: many
CDR3nt: TGTGCCAGCACTACGCTAATCGGGGGGCAGGGTGAGCAGTTCTTC; CDR3aa: CASTTLIGGQGEQFF; j_gene: TRBJ2-1; v_gene: TRBV4-2; d_gene: NA; abundance: NA
CDR3nt: TGTGCCAGCAGCTTATTGGCCGACGTAAATGAAAAACTGTTTTTT; CDR3aa: CASSLLADVNEKLFF; j_gene: TRBJ1-4; v_gene: TRBV11-2; d_gene: NA; abundance: few
CDR3nt: TGTGCCAGCAGGCCGGGCCCGACTTCCTACGAGCAGTACTTC; CDR3aa: CASRPGPTSYEQYF; j_gene: TRBJ2-7; v_gene: TRBV27; d_gene: NA; abundance: NA
CDR3nt: TGCGCCAGCAGACGCAGCGGGGGCACCGGGGAGCTGTTTTTT; CDR3aa: CASRRSGGTGELFF; j_gene: TRBJ2-2; v_gene: TRBV5-1; d_gene: TRBD2; abundance: NA
CDR3nt: TGTGCCAGCAGCCCCACGGGACAGGGGATACACGAGCAGTACTTC; CDR3aa: CASSPTGQGIHEQYF; j_gene: TRBJ2-7; v_gene: TRBV13; d_gene: TRBD1; abundance: NA